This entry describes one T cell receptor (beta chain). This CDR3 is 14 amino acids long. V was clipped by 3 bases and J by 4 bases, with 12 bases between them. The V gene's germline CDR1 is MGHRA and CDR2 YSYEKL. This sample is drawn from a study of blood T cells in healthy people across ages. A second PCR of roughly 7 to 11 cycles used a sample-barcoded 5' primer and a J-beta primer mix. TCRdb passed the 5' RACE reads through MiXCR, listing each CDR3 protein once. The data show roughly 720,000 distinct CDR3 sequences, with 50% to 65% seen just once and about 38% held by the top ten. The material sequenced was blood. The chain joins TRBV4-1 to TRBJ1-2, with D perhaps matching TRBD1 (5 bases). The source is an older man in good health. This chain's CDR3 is CASSHPTAGYGYTF. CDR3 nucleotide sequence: TGCGCCAGCAGCCACCCGACAGCGGGCTATGGCTACACCTTC.